Below, 11 T cell receptor beta chains from the same sample are listed, as sequenced in a study of shared clonotypes between healthy human individuals. Here immunoSEQ multiplex PCR was the method, and the copy in TCRdb shows in-frame clones only, minus some. This sample has about 2 million clones, with roughly 95% found just once. CD45RO-negative, CCR7-selected cells formed the naive CD8 fraction, which excluded terminally differentiated effector memory CD45RA+ cells. The sequenced material came from naive CD8+ T cells sorted from blood. The receptors come from a young man in good health.

Notes on this clone: This same CDR3 is encoded by further DNA sequences in the sample. The rearrangement joins TRBV5-1 to TRBJ2-7; 7 bases align to TRBD1. V dropped 1 base and J dropped 3; count of bases not matched to a gene: 4. CDR3 length: 14 residues. CDR1 and CDR2 from the germline V gene are SGHRS and YFSETQ. CDR3 coding DNA: TGCGCCAGCAGCTTGAGACAGGGAGACTACGAGCAGTACTTC. It codes for CASSLRQGDYEQYF. Using reference TRBV5-1 and TRBJ2-7 for the parts outside the CDR3, the full variable domain is KAGVTQTPRYLIKTRGQQVTLSCSPISGHRSVSWYQQTPGQGLQFLFEYFSETQRNKGNFPGRFSGRQFSNSRSEMNVSTLELGDSALYLCASSLRQGDYEQYFGPGTRLTVT.

In its sample, this clone was seen once. The rearrangement uses TRBV6-5 and TRBJ2-1; D is tentatively TRBD1 or TRBD2 (5 bases each). V lost 6 bases, J lost 7 bases, and 13 bases lay in between. There are 13 residues in the CDR3. The germline V gene encodes CDR1 MNHEY and CDR2 SVGAGI. Here the CDR3 reads CASRQPEGNEQFF. The CDR3 bases are TGTGCCAGCAGGCAGCCCGAGGGGAATGAGCAGTTCTTC.

The CDR3 DNA reads as TGTGCCAGCAGTTCTGGAGGTTTTTCCTACGAGCAGTACTTC. It yields the protein CASSSGGFSYEQYF. This sequence joins TRBV2 and TRBJ2-7; TRBD2 might be the D (5 bases). The CDR3 is 14 residues long. In germline, CDR1 is SNHLY, CDR2 FYNNEI. The ends were cut back, 5 bases at V and 1 base at J, with 12 bases in the middle.

The CDR3 is CASSTSGTYNEQFF. Here the CDR3 DNA reads TGTGCCAGCAGTACTAGCGGTACCTACAATGAGCAGTTCTTC. The genes are TRBV5-6 and TRBJ2-1; TRBD2 agrees at 8 bases. With V trimmed by 5 bases and J by 2 bases, 3 bases remained unmatched. CDR1 and CDR2 from the germline V gene are SGHDT and YYEEEE. The CDR3 loop spans 14 amino acids. The whole variable domain, remainder taken from reference TRBV5-6 and TRBJ2-1, is DAGVTQSPTHLIKTRGQQVTLRCSPKSGHDTVSWYQQALGQGPQFIFQYYEEEERQRGNFPDRFSGHQFPNYSSELNVNALLLGDSALYLCASSTSGTYNEQFFGPGTRLTVL.

The chain recombines TRBV15 with TRBJ1-5, with a tentative D call TRBD1 (5 bases). Germline CDR1 reads LNHNV; CDR2 reads YYDKDF (reference sequence). The CDR3 length is 14 residues. Trimming removed 4 bases at V and 7 bases at J, with 14 bases between. The CDR3 sequence: CATSTGPEGQPQHF. CDR3 coding DNA: TGTGCCACCAGCACGGGTCCTGAGGGGCAGCCCCAGCATTTT.

As for this clone: Other DNA sequences in this sample translate to the same CDR3. This chain uses TRBV6-5 with TRBJ1-5, with D uncertain. Germline CDR1 MNHEY, CDR2 SVGAGI. Deletions cut 4 bases from V and 5 bases from J, with 9 bases between. The CDR3 runs to 13 residues. The CDR3: CASSSTGYQPQHF. The CDR3 nucleotides read TGTGCCAGCAGTTCGACGGGTTATCAGCCCCAGCATTTT.

The chain uses TRBV5-6 and TRBJ2-5; D uncertain. The CDR3 runs 15 residues. CDR1 and CDR2 (germline): SGHDT, YYEEEE. Trimming took 0 bases from V and 2 from J, leaving 11 bases between them. DNA for the CDR3: TGTGCCAGCAGCTTGGCAATGGGGTATCAAGAGACCCAGTACTTC. This gives the protein CASSLAMGYQETQYF. Combining the CDR3 with reference TRBV5-6 and TRBJ2-5 gives the whole variable domain DAGVTQSPTHLIKTRGQQVTLRCSPKSGHDTVSWYQQALGQGPQFIFQYYEEEERQRGNFPDRFSGHQFPNYSSELNVNALLLGDSALYLCASSLAMGYQETQYFGPGTRLLVL.

CDR3 region: CASSLVPRGTNTEAFF. CDR3 sequence (DNA): TGCGCCAGCAGCTTGGTCCCCAGGGGGACGAACACTGAAGCTTTCTTT. This chain connects TRBV5-1 to TRBJ1-1; 7 bases fit TRBD1. This CDR3 comprises 16 residues. Germline values: CDR1 SGHRS, CDR2 YFSETQ. V trimming: 0 bases; J trimming: 1 base; junction bases outside the gene matches: 6. Together with reference TRBV5-1 and TRBJ1-1, the CDR3 gives the full variable domain: KAGVTQTPRYLIKTRGQQVTLSCSPISGHRSVSWYQQTPGQGLQFLFEYFSETQRNKGNFPGRFSGRQFSNSRSEMNVSTLELGDSALYLCASSLVPRGTNTEAFFGQGTRLTVV.

This rearrangement joins TRBV5-4 to TRBJ1-2; no definite D call. The CDR3 spans 13 residues. Germline V gene sequence: CDR1 SGHNT, CDR2 YYREEE (reference sequence). V gave up 0 bases and J gave up 3 bases, with 6 bases separating them. The CDR3 DNA reads as TGTGCCAGCAGCTTGGAAGGGTACTATGGCTACACCTTC. Translating gives CASSLEGYYGYTF.

The chain couples TRBV9 to TRBJ1-1; the D is unclear. Trimming left V 0 bases short and J 0 bases short, with 9 bases between. CDR1 SGDLS and CDR2 YYNGEE come from the germline V gene. This CDR3 region has 15 residues. In DNA, the CDR3 is TGTGCCAGCAGCGTAGTAAAAGGAATGAACACTGAAGCTTTCTTT. Encoded protein: CASSVVKGMNTEAFF.

The rearrangement joins TRBV7-3 to TRBJ2-1; 15 bases agree with TRBD2. Per germline, CDR1 SGHTA and CDR2 FQGTGA. Losses at the gene ends were 6 bases for V and 7 bases for J; bases not matched to a gene: 13. The CDR3 has 18 amino acids. The CDR3 loop reads CASSASPGLAGGLNEQFF. The CDR3 DNA follows: TGTGCCAGCAGTGCCTCTCCGGGACTAGCGGGGGGTCTTAATGAGCAGTTCTTC.